The TCR beta chain under discussion was sequenced for a study of blood T cell repertoires in COVID-19. Background on the study: Sample material is recorded as cDNA or gDNA derived from T cells, B-cell-depleted T cells, or PBMCs.

Original data processing: Reference gene primers were amplified, and this amplification served to estimate nucleated cell counts. TCRdb's table, derived via immunoSEQ multiplex PCR, lists solely in-frame clones and lacks some. The V and J calls and the clone size are those of that table, but D and trimming were determined from the DNA. The repertoire has 140,000 to 150,000 clones, 81% of them found once; the top ten carry around 8.2%. This clone was detected only once. The specimen was peripheral blood. This clonotype was sampled from a human donor in a cohort sampled during active COVID-19.

The CDR3 nucleotides read TGTGCCAGTAGTGCGACAGGGACTAATGAAAAACTGTTTTTT. Its translation: CASSATGTNEKLFF. This chain uses TRBV19 with TRBJ1-4, with 7 bases fitting TRBD1. The CDR3 covers 14 residues. Trimming at V came to 5 bases and at J to 2 bases, leaving 2 bases not matched to a gene. In germline, CDR1 is LNHDA, CDR2 SQIVND (reference sequence).